This T cell receptor beta chain is from a study of T-cell memory formation after mild COVID-19. Study conclusions and caveats: Some clones that responded turned up in pre-infection memory, which suggests that cross-reactive memory joined in. Among contracting clones, CD4+ were mainly CM/EM and CD8+ enriched in EMRA. Day 15 to 85 contracting clones showed balanced CD4/CD8; day 15 to 37 expanders favored CD4+.

V trimming: 6 bases; J trimming: 5 bases; junction bases outside the gene matches: 7. The CDR3 runs to 16 residues. CDR1 is MGHRA and CDR2 is YSYEKL in the germline V gene. A note on this clonotype: The antigen is not known.

TCRdb re-analysed the 5' RACE reads in MiXCR, keeping a single row per CDR3 protein. The data contain around 530,000 distinct CDR3 sequences, about a fifth of them singletons. This sequence was found in an adult woman who had mild COVID-19 (a few samples of this study predate the infection). Cell type and time point are not known. The source material was PBMCs or a T cell subset sorted from them (not recorded which). The chain combines TRBV4-1 with TRBJ2-3, with 14 bases matching TRBD2. DNA for the CDR3: TGCGCCAGCAGTCATCCCGGGACTAGCGGGGGAGATACGCAGTATTTT. The encoded protein is CASSHPGTSGGDTQYF.